This T cell receptor (beta chain) was documented in a study of cytomegalovirus exposure and HLA in healthy donors. Study observations and caveats: A later analysis revealed that TCR association rates differed between HLA loci, peaking at DRB1 and bottoming out at HLA-C. The study found most TCR sequences rare, yet found some public TCRs in many donors.

In the case of this clone: Its antigen is currently unknown.

Trimming took off 5 bases at V and 4 bases at J, with 11 bases between the two ends. Germline V lookup: CDR1 MNHEY, CDR2 SVGAGI. This CDR3 is 13 amino acids long. Both 60 Vbeta primers and 13 Jbeta primers went into the PCR. The data were produced by immunoSEQ multiplex PCR, yet TCRdb's version contains in-frame clones alone and is incomplete. Of approximately 170,000 clones listed, about three quarters are singletons. V and J are TRBV6-5 and TRBJ1-1, with D uncertain. The clonotype originates from a woman aged 40-49 years in good health and CMV-seropositive. Sequences were obtained from PBMCs. For the CDR3, the DNA is TGTGCCAGCAGTGAGGGCCGGGTCACTGAAGCTTTCTTT. Residues: CASSEGRVTEAFF.